This section outlines one T cell receptor (beta chain) sequence together with its context. There are 14 residues in the CDR3. The J segment lost 3 bases and the V segment lost 7 bases, leaving 9 bases of the junction unmatched. CDR1 and CDR2 (germline): GTSNPN, SVGIG (reference sequence). This entry is derived from a study of CD8+ T cells in alopecia areata. Isolated RNA was reverse transcribed into cDNA used as the sequencing template. Generated by immunoSEQ multiplex PCR, the TCRdb table keeps only in-frame clones and is missing some. In the table there are about 210,000 clones, roughly 56% of which are singletons. Noted treatment: oral pan-JAK inhibitor, 5-10 mg twice daily.

The chain joins TRBV30 to TRBJ2-7, with 10 bases lining up with TRBD2. This material consisted of CD4+ T cells sorted from blood, taken at week 4, from a patient treated with tofacitinib. The TCR originated in a human donor with alopecia areata. The DNA of the CDR3 is TGTGCCTACTCCACTAGCGGGGAGCTCTACGAGCAGTACTTC. Its translation: CAYSTSGELYEQYF.